These 32 T cell receptor beta chains were all obtained from the same sample, sequenced in a study of T cell responses to AZD1222 COVID-19 vaccine. The protocol was immunoSEQ multiplex PCR, while the TCRdb copy is restricted to in-frame clones and leaves out a portion. The table lists 120,000 or so clones, 88% of them singletons. This material consisted of peripheral blood, taken on day 0 of AZD1222 vaccination. The source of these receptors is an adult in good health.

V gene TRBV7-3 combines with J gene TRBJ1-2, with TRBD1 as a possible D gene (5 bases). CDR3 length: 14 residues. Trimming cost V 5 bases and J 5 bases, with 15 bases left between them. Germline CDR1 SGHTA, CDR2 FQGTGA. Written as DNA, the CDR3 is TGTGCCAGCAGCCCCCAGGGAGGGCAGTATGGCTACACCTTC. Protein product: CASSPQGGQYGYTF. The entire variable domain, with the rest obtained from reference TRBV7-3 and TRBJ1-2, is as follows: GAGVSQTPSNKVTEKGKYVELRCDPISGHTALYWYRQSLGQGPEFLIYFQGTGAADDSGLPNDRFFAVRPEGSVSTLKIQRTERGDSAVYLCASSPQGGQYGYTFGSGTRLTVV.

A note on this clone: The sample carries other DNA sequences with the same CDR3. The CDR3 spells CASSPNRGNTEAFF. The CDR3 DNA follows: TGTGCCAGCTCACCCAACAGAGGGAACACTGAAGCTTTCTTT. The chain couples TRBV18 to TRBJ1-1; D uncertain. V was cut by 3 bases and J by 1 base, with 9 bases left in between. Germline V gene lookup returns CDR1 KGHSH and CDR2 LQKENI. The CDR3 loop spans 14 amino acids.

This clone has just one count. CDR3 nucleotide sequence: TGTGCCAGCAGCCTAGGCCGGGTCGTAAGTGATACGCAGTATTTT. Its translation is CASSLGRVVSDTQYF. The chain combines TRBV7-6 with TRBJ2-3, with unresolved D. The CDR3 has 15 residues. Germline CDR1 is SGHVS and CDR2 is FNYEAQ. V was trimmed by 5 bases and J by 6 bases, leaving 18 bases between them.

The chain uses TRBV4-1 and TRBJ2-3, with D tentatively TRBD2 (6 bases). Germline V gives CDR1 MGHRA, CDR2 YSYEKL. This CDR3 has 19 amino acids. V was trimmed by 1 base and J by 8 bases, leaving 28 bases between them. The CDR3 nucleotides are TGCGCCAGCAGCCAAGCCGCCGGGACTCTTGATCGGCGAACGGGTACGCAGTATTTT. This translates into CASSQAAGTLDRRTGTQYF.

This chain links TRBV18 with TRBJ2-7; TRBD2 might be the D (5 bases). There are 14 residues in the CDR3. The germline V gene encodes CDR1 KGHSH and CDR2 LQKENI. Trimming pared 5 bases from V and 3 bases from J, leaving 14 bases between. CDR3 DNA sequence: TGTGCCAGCTCAGGCTTCGGAGGAAACTACGAGCAGTACTTC. Its translation: CASSGFGGNYEQYF.

J is TRBJ2-1 and V is TRBV7-2, with TRBD2 matching 10 bases. The length of the CDR3 is 16 residues. The V and J ends lost 2 bases and 8 bases, in that order; junction bases with no gene match: 9. Looked up from germline, CDR1 is SGHTA and CDR2 is FQGNSA. The CDR3 region is CASSLYTGLAIDEQFF. The CDR3 DNA reads TGTGCCAGCAGCTTATATACGGGACTAGCGATCGATGAGCAGTTCTTC.

This sequence joins TRBV30 and TRBJ1-4; perhaps TRBD1 as D (6 bases). There are 13 residues in the CDR3. Looked up from germline, CDR1 is GTSNPN and CDR2 is SVGIG (reference sequence). Trimming removed 4 bases at V and 4 bases at J, with 10 bases between. The CDR3 DNA follows: TGTGCCTGGAATACAGGGAGTAATGAAAAACTGTTTTTT. Protein sequence: CAWNTGSNEKLFF.

The V and J genes are TRBV5-1 and TRBJ1-3; TRBD1 aligns across 7 bases. Germline CDR1 reads SGHRS; CDR2 reads YFSETQ. V trimming: 4 bases; J trimming: 4 bases; junction bases outside the gene matches: 5. The CDR3 loop spans 14 amino acids. For the CDR3, the DNA is TGCGCCAGCAGCATCACAGGGGACGGAAACACCATATATTTT. Its translation is CASSITGDGNTIYF.

The gene calls are TRBV28 and TRBJ2-1; D gene ambiguous. Trimming removed 8 bases from V and 4 bases from J, with 15 bases in between. The CDR3 covers 14 residues. Germline-derived CDR1 and CDR2 are MDHEN and SYDVKM. CDR3 nucleotide sequence: TGTGCCAGCTCCACCGATGACCAGTACAATGAGCAGTTCTTC. The encoded protein is CASSTDDQYNEQFF.

This chain connects TRBV9 to TRBJ1-2; TRBD1 might be the D (5 bases). Deletions cut 3 bases from V and 5 bases from J, with 14 bases between. The CDR3 extends over 14 amino acids. CDR1 SGDLS and CDR2 YYNGEE come from the germline V gene. The CDR3 sequence: CASSAEGQLYGYTF. CDR3 coding DNA: TGTGCCAGCAGCGCTGAGGGGCAGCTATATGGCTACACCTTC.

The chain employs TRBV3-1 (or the pseudogene TRBV3-2) and TRBJ1-1; the D is unclear. V lost 5 bases and J lost 8, with 12 bases in between. CDR1 is LGHDT, CDR2 YNNKEL, per germline (reference sequence). This CDR3 has 12 amino acids. CDR3 amino acids: CASSDVRLEAFF. CDR3 DNA: TGTGCCAGCAGCGATGTACGGCTCGAAGCTTTCTTT.

The V gene is TRBV6-7, the J gene TRBJ2-7; weak D call: TRBD2 (6 bases). TRBV6-7 counts as an open reading frame of uncertain function. The CDR3 runs to 16 residues. The ends were cut back, 7 bases at V and 4 bases at J, with 23 bases in the middle. The CDR3 region is CASKPRDFTGTYEQYF. CDR3 in DNA: TGTGCCAGCAAGCCCAGGGACTTCACAGGAACATACGAGCAGTACTTC.

V usage is TRBV6-5 and J usage is TRBJ2-3, with TRBD2 identical over 10 bases. After removal of 7 bases from V and 3 bases from J, the junction contained 7 bases not matched to a gene. CDR1 and CDR2 from the germline V gene are MNHEY and SVGAGI. This CDR3 has 15 amino acids. The CDR3 DNA sequence: TGTGCCAGCACCCGGACTAGCGGAGGTACAGATACGCAGTATTTT. Encoded protein: CASTRTSGGTDTQYF.

The chain has TRBV29-1 and TRBJ2-3; TRBD1 aligns across 7 bases. Germline V CDR1 and CDR2: SQVTM, ANQGSEA. The CDR3 consists of 18 residues. V lost 4 bases and J lost 1; bases outside the gene matches: 17. CDR3 sequence reads: CSVAPSSIRQGGTDTQYF. CDR3 nucleotides: TGCAGCGTTGCACCGTCCTCCATCAGACAGGGTGGCACAGATACGCAGTATTTT.

The V and J genes are TRBV12-1 and TRBJ2-7. TRBV12-1 is termed a pseudogene. The CDR3 totals 17 residues. CDR3 in amino acids: CASSSTTSEVGPYEQYF. DNA of the CDR3: TGTGCCAGCAGCTCCACGACCAGCGAGGTAGGGCCCTACGAGCAGTACTTC.

V is TRBV27 and J is TRBJ1-3, with D unresolved. The CDR3 contains 18 residues. The germline V and J ends were trimmed by 5 bases and 0 bases, with 20 bases remaining between them. The germline V gene encodes CDR1 MNHEY and CDR2 SMNVEV (reference sequence). The CDR3 loop reads CASSPDPGSIRSGNTIYF. For the CDR3, the DNA is TGTGCCAGCAGTCCTGACCCCGGATCCATACGCTCTGGAAACACCATATATTTT.

This clone appeared a single time. The chain recombines TRBV10-1 with TRBJ2-2; tentative D call: TRBD2 (5 bases). Trimming removed 2 bases from V and 4 bases from J, with 8 bases in between. Per germline, CDR1 WNHNN and CDR2 SYGVQD (reference sequence). The length of the CDR3 is 14 residues. As DNA, the CDR3 is TGCGCCAGCAGTGAGAGGCGGGTCACCGGGGAGCTGTTTTTT. Protein sequence: CASSERRVTGELFF.

The chain joins TRBV11-2 to TRBJ1-2, with 11 bases that match TRBD1. CDR3 size: 16 residues. Trimming cost V 5 bases and J 5 bases; bases outside gene matches: 10. Germline V gives CDR1 SGHAT, CDR2 FQNNGV. Here the CDR3 reads CASSPPGTGGKYGYTF. The DNA of the CDR3 is TGTGCCAGCAGCCCCCCCGGGACAGGGGGAAAGTATGGCTACACCTTC. The complete variable domain, with remaining parts taken from reference TRBV11-2 and TRBJ1-2, reads EAGVAQSPRYKIIEKRQSVAFWCNPISGHATLYWYQQILGQGPKLLIQFQNNGVVDDSQLPKDRFSAERLKGVDSTLKIQPAKLEDSAVYLCASSPPGTGGKYGYTFGSGTRLTVV.

This chain joins TRBV5-1 and TRBJ2-5; no definite D call. The germline CDR1 and CDR2 sequences are SGHRS and YFSETQ. The V end was cut by 4 bases, the J end by 4 bases, with 8 bases between. The CDR3 consists of 12 residues. The CDR3 DNA reads as TGCGCCAGCAGCATTTACAGAGAGACCCAGTACTTC. This codes for CASSIYRETQYF.

The V gene is TRBV29-1, the J gene TRBJ1-3, with D uncertain. This CDR3 has 13 amino acids. V lost 6 bases to trimming and J lost 0 bases, with 9 bases between them. Germline CDR1 and CDR2: SQVTM and ANQGSEA. Here the CDR3 DNA reads TGCAGCGTACTAGCCCTCTCTGGAAACACCATATATTTT. This gives the protein CSVLALSGNTIYF.

The chain joins TRBV4-1 to TRBJ2-7; D is possibly TRBD1 or TRBD2 (6 bases each). V lost 4 bases and J lost 0, with 22 bases in between. CDR1 is MGHRA, CDR2 YSYEKL, per germline. The CDR3 covers 18 residues. CDR3 residues: CASSRNAGGPPSSYEQYF. CDR3 bases: TGCGCCAGCAGCCGGAATGCCGGGGGCCCCCCAAGCTCCTACGAGCAGTACTTC.

The chain recombines TRBV5-4 with TRBJ1-4; D call uncertain. The CDR3 extends over 14 amino acids. V lost 4 bases and J 5 bases, leaving 12 bases between the germline ends. CDR1 and CDR2 from the germline V gene are SGHNT and YYREEE (reference sequence). Here the CDR3 DNA reads TGTGCCAGCAGCCCCCCGGCGTCCAATGAAAAACTGTTTTTT. Amino acids: CASSPPASNEKLFF.

This clone is classed as medium-sized. Other DNA sequences in the sample encode the same CDR3. V is TRBV9 and J is TRBJ2-7; TRBD2 matches at 9 bases. This CDR3 comprises 16 residues. V shed 4 bases and J 5 bases; nucleotides not matched to a gene: 13. The germline gives CDR1 SGDLS, CDR2 YYNGEE. The CDR3 here is CASSPTDGLAGDEQYF. The CDR3 DNA reads as TGTGCCAGCAGCCCGACTGATGGGTTAGCGGGAGACGAGCAGTACTTC.

This sequence joins TRBV9 and TRBJ2-1; 9 positions agree with TRBD2. Germline V gives CDR1 SGDLS, CDR2 YYNGEE. This CDR3 contains 15 residues. Trimming at V came to 3 bases and at J to 7 bases, leaving 8 bases not matched to a gene. CDR3 sequence (DNA): TGTGCCAGCAGCGGAAACGCGGGGGGGCAGAATGAGCAGTTCTTC. Its protein product is CASSGNAGGQNEQFF.

The chain uses TRBV19 and TRBJ2-1; 8 bases are a match to TRBD2. CDR1 LNHDA and CDR2 SQIVND come from the germline V gene (reference sequence). V lost 4 bases and J lost 2; bases outside the gene matches: 1. The CDR3 loop spans 14 amino acids. In DNA form, the CDR3 reads TGTGCCAGTAGTACTAGCGGGCCCTACAATGAGCAGTTCTTC. Encoded protein: CASSTSGPYNEQFF.

CDR3 bases: TGTGCCAGTACCCCGGGGCTCTCCGGACTCTTTGAAAACACTGAAGCTTTCTTT. This encodes CASTPGLSGLFENTEAFF. The chain carries TRBV19 and TRBJ1-1, with D possibly TRBD1 on 5 matching bases. The CDR3 is 18 amino acids. Per germline, CDR1 LNHDA and CDR2 SQIVND (reference sequence). V was clipped by 7 bases and J by 2 bases, with 26 bases between them.

The rearrangement joins TRBV10-3 to TRBJ2-3; tentative D call: TRBD2 (7 bases). The V gene lost 0 bases and the J gene lost 5 bases, with 15 bases spanning the gap. This CDR3 has 16 residues. Germline V gene sequence: CDR1 ENHRY, CDR2 SYGVKD. The chain's CDR3 is CAISESRGGAGDTQYF. The CDR3 region has the DNA TGTGCCATCAGTGAGTCGCGTGGGGGGGCCGGAGATACGCAGTATTTT.

The chain links TRBV4-2 to TRBJ2-3, with 7 nucleotides matching TRBD1. The CDR3 is 15 residues long. V was pared by 0 bases and J by 10 bases, with 10 bases of the junction left unmatched. Looked up from germline, CDR1 is LGHNA and CDR2 is YNFKEQ. CDR3 sequence reads: CASSQDQDPGGSQYF. The CDR3 nucleotides read TGTGCCAGCAGCCAAGATCAGGACCCAGGGGGATCGCAGTATTTT.

In this sample, this clone turned up once. The chain joins TRBV4-1 to TRBJ2-1; D possibly corresponds to TRBD1 (6 bases). This CDR3 has 16 amino acids. Trimming left V 2 bases short and J 4 bases short, with 15 bases between. Germline V CDR1 and CDR2: MGHRA, YSYEKL. CDR3 nucleotide sequence: TGCGCCAGCAGCCAACCGACAGGCAGGACTTACAATGAGCAGTTCTTC. Translating it yields CASSQPTGRTYNEQFF.

This rearrangement joins TRBV7-9 to TRBJ2-7, with D uncertain. Trimming cost V 6 bases and J 4 bases, with 7 bases left between them. This CDR3 comprises 11 residues. From germline, CDR1 is SEHNR and CDR2 FQNEAQ (reference sequence). Here the CDR3 DNA reads TGTGCCAGCAGGAGTTTATACGAGCAGTACTTC. Its protein product is CASRSLYEQYF.

This chain uses TRBV11-2 with TRBJ2-7; 7 bases map to TRBD1. J gave up 4 bases and V 5 bases, and 11 bases lay outside the gene matches. Germline V gives CDR1 SGHAT, CDR2 FQNNGV. This CDR3 contains 15 residues. Here the CDR3 DNA reads TGTGCCAGCAGCAACTTCGACCAGGGGGTATACGAGCAGTACTTC. Amino acids: CASSNFDQGVYEQYF.

This chain joins TRBV5-1 and TRBJ2-5; 10 nucleotides line up with TRBD1. V lost 4 bases, J lost 1 base, and 7 bases stayed unmatched. Germline V gene data show CDR1 as SGHRS and CDR2 as YFSETQ. The CDR3 sequence is 16 residues long. For the CDR3, the DNA is TGCGCCAGCAGCCCACCGACAGGGGGCGTCCAAGAGACCCAGTACTTC. Encoded protein: CASSPPTGGVQETQYF.